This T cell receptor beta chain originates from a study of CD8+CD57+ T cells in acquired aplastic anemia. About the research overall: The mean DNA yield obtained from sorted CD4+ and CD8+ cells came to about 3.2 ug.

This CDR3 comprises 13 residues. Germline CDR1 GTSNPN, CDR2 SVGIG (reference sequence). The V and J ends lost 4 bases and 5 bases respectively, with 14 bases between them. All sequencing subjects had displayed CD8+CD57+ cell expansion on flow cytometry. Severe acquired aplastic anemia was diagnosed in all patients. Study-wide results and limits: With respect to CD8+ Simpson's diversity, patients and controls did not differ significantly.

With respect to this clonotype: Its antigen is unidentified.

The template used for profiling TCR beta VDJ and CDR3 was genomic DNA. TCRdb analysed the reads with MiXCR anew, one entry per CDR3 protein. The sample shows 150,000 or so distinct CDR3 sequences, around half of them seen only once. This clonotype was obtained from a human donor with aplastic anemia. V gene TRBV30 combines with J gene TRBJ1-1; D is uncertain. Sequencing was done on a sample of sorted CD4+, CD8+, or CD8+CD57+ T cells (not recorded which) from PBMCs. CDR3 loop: CAWIARGWTEAFF. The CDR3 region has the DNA TGTGCCTGGATTGCGCGGGGATGGACTGAAGCTTTCTTT.